This TCR beta chain was sequenced in a study of blood T cell repertoires in COVID-19. On the study more broadly: The United States, Italy and Spain were the sources of the acute and convalescent COVID-19 samples.

This table comes from immunoSEQ multiplex PCR, and its TCRdb copy is limited to in-frame clones, with some not included. The table has approximately 35,000 clones, roughly 88% seen once. This clone was counted a single time. V dropped 1 base and J dropped 4; count of bases not matched to a gene: 6. The CDR3 length is 16 residues. CDR1 and CDR2 from the germline V gene are MGHRA and YSYEKL. Material for sequencing was peripheral blood. The origin of this receptor is a woman in her seventies with active COVID-19. This chain uses TRBV4-1 with TRBJ2-1; 8 bases map to TRBD2. DNA of the CDR3: TGCGCCAGCAGCCAAGTACAGCGGGGGCCATACAATGAGCAGTTCTTC. This sequence encodes CASSQVQRGPYNEQFF.